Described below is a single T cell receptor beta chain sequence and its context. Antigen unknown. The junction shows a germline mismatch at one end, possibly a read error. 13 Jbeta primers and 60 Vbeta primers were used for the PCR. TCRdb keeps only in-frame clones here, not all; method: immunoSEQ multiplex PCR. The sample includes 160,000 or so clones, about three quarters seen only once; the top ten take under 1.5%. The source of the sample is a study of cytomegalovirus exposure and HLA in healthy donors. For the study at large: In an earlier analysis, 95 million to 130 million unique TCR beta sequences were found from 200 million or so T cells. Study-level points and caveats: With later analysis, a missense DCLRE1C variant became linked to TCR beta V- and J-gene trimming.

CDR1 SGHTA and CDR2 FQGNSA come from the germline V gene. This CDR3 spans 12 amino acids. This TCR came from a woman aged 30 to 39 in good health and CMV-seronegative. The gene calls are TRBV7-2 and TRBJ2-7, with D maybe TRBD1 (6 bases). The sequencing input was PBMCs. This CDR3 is CASSNRVLEQSF. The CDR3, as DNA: TGTGCCAGCAGCAACAGGGTGCTCGAGCAGTCCTTC.